This entry describes one T cell receptor (beta chain). This clone was counted between two and nine times. Its target antigen remains unknown. The sample holds no much larger clone one base away, and base qualities are not on file. These data belong to a study of cytomegalovirus exposure and HLA in healthy donors (TCRdb year 2017). For the wider study: An earlier analysis of roughly 500 of the donors reported 250 to 300 Gb of sequence data and some 120 million unique TCR beta sequences from 150 million to 200 million T cells. The T cell repertoires of several hundred subjects were profiled by immunosequencing and related to cytomegalovirus serostatus. Besides the first cohort of 550 to 750 subjects, a separate validation cohort made up of some 110 different subjects was used. The study combined high-throughput TCR immunosequencing, statistical association of individual TCRs with disease status, and machine learning to predict cytomegalovirus infection status. Genome-wide SNP genotypes for about 65% of the 666 donors were used in a later genetic analysis, which treated that subset as a discovery cohort. Donor age, sex, ethnicity and CMV serostatus were collected together with the repertoire data. Every repertoire in the discovery cohort had been generated on one and the same sequencing platform. About five DR-DQ haplotypes were handled as single units for association and clustering because linkage in the cohort was strong. Among around 400 genotyped donors of the cohort, an average of around 250,000 unique TCR beta nucleotide sequences was sequenced per donor, of which approximately 19% were non-productive. An earlier analysis of 587 of the donors used high-throughput TCR beta sequencing to judge whether each TCR beta V gene segment behaved as functional or pseudogenic. The study was designed to test whether signatures of past pathogen exposure could be identified by cataloging public T cell receptors. An early release covering 500 to 750 HLA-typed donors comprised 250 to 350 gigabases of sequencing data and tens of millions of unique TCR sequences. Among the roughly 430 genotyped donors, approximately 77% belonged to the genetic ancestry cluster associated with self-reported Caucasian donors. Class I and class II HLA loci were covered by the typing at four-digit resolution. In the later analysis, no new phenotypic data were used to find candidate immune exposures; instead, reliance was placed on TCR beta sequences and their occurrence across donors. To study patterns of TCR occurrence, a later analysis re-analyzed previously published TCR beta repertoires from more than 550 donors and added high-resolution HLA genotyping. The number of typed donors differed by locus: about 620-630 for A, B, C, DRB1 and DQB1; approximately 520 for DQA1; about 600 for DPA1; and roughly 490 for DPB1. Study-wide conclusions, independent of this receptor: Presence/absence analyses assumed roughly uniform sequencing depth across donors, an assumption that may not hold. Some IMGT-functional V segments, including TRBV6-2 and TRBV6-3, could not be told apart with the 87-base-pair reads, so those segments were excluded. Linkage disequilibrium might explain the correlated functional status among segregating V segments, but an unknown experimental factor could not be excluded. When HLA alleles, especially DR and DQ, strongly co-occurred, attributing TCR associations to individual alleles was difficult. In vitro tests confirmed that a few of the cytomegalovirus-associated TCR beta chains recognize cytomegalovirus antigens. Most TCR sequences were observed very rarely across donors, whereas some public TCRs were present in many individuals. In an earlier analysis of approximately 600 of the donors, most TCR beta V segments were observed in productive rearrangements about 87% or about 30% of the time, broadly matching IMGT annotations. A further reported finding was that TCR beta sequences accurately predicted the HLA-A and HLA-B alleles for most subjects in the first cohort. In this cohort, only TCR beta chains were sequenced, and detectable features were limited by the absence of alpha or paired-chain data. A later analysis found that TCR association rates varied across HLA loci, with DRB1 alleles showing the most associated TCRs and HLA-C alleles the fewest. Compared with equally common non-associated chains, HLA-associated TCR beta chains in a later analysis were more clonally expanded and had lower generation probabilities. The authors suggested that the approach could potentially be extended to other disease states and immunological phenotypes. The study gave a list of over 150 TCR beta chains associated with cytomegalovirus. In a later analysis, 16,951 TCR beta sequences were associated with specific HLA alleles at a false discovery rate of 0.05. In a later analysis, several top co-occurrence clusters were reported to appear linked to parvovirus B19, influenza, CMV and Epstein-Barr virus. HLA typing was unavailable for some donors at each locus, so association tests used only the typed subset. Immune exposure information for the cohort was limited to CMV serostatus. An association between a missense DCLRE1C variant and V-gene and J-gene trimming of TCR beta chains was found in a later genetic analysis and replicated in an independent cohort. A group of highly shared sequence variants was considered likely to be a technical artifact of the sequencing pipeline. In a later analysis, most CMV-associated TCR beta chains were found to appear HLA-restricted, with HLA associations seemingly driven largely by CMV exposure. In a later genetic analysis, fewer N-insertions in productive TCRs were reported among donors in an Asian-associated ancestry cluster than the roughly 700-donor mean. Cytomegalovirus status was reported to be diagnosed by the classifier with high specificity and sensitivity in both the original and validation cohorts. Seventeen rarely observed V segments, including chromosome 9 orphons, were excluded from the earlier analysis of several hundred of the donors because counts were too low.

The cohort comprised hundreds of healthy bone marrow donors. All cohort members were sampled while nominally healthy, although unrecorded immune exposures were likely present. CMV serostatus was positive for 289 and negative for about half of the roughly 700 cohort members, and was not recorded for this donor. Every donor gave a peripheral blood sample, and the peripheral blood mononuclear cells from that sample were used for TCR beta sequencing. Genomic DNA was extracted from the blood cell samples with the Qiagen DNeasy Blood Extraction Kit. CDR1 and CDR2 were assigned from the germline V gene as ENHRY and SYGVKD. Trimming leaves V shorter by 4 bases and J shorter by 9 bases, with the junction holding 4 bases beyond the gene matches. Including cysteine and phenylalanine, the CDR3 has 14 amino acids. Left in the record is the CDR3 DNA by itself, 42 bases read in frame from the first base. Library preparation was by the immunoSEQ multiplex PCR assay. For the multiplex PCR, a mixture combining 60 forward primers for TCR Vbeta segments and 13 reverse primers for TCR Jbeta segments was used. A multiplex PCR assay on genomic DNA amplified the CDR3 region of rearranged TCR beta genes. The amplified TCR beta libraries were sequenced on the Illumina HiSeq System as 87-base-pair reads. For the original study's pipeline: In a later analysis, 80 million or so unique TCR beta chains were counted across the roughly 610 repertoires, and about 10 million of these chains were shared by at least two donors. To remove PCR and sequencing errors, raw reads were error-corrected and collapsed into unique sequences using a nearest-neighbor algorithm that merged closely related sequences. Alignment of CDR3 sequences to IMGT reference sequences was used to assign V, D and J gene segments. For a sequence to be retained, a match of at least six nucleotides to both a V gene segment and a J gene segment was required. Rearrangements were called productive when the CDR3 lacked stop codons and stayed in frame with V and J; all others were non-productive. CDR3 was defined by IMGT convention, running from the second conserved V-encoded cysteine to the conserved J-encoded phenylalanine. The earlier analysis of roughly 590 of the donors excluded any sequence lacking an unambiguous match to a single V gene segment. An earlier analysis of several hundred of the donors called V segments functional above 56.7% productive rearrangements and segregating when the between-donor standard deviation exceeded 5%. To diagnose cytomegalovirus status from the catalog of TCR beta chain sequences, a statistical classification framework was built. In a later analysis, V and J genes were assigned by comparing TCR nucleotide sequences against IMGT/GENE-DB human TR gene sequences. A later analysis assigned CDR3 sequences and most-parsimonious VDJ recombination scenarios with the TCRdist pipeline. In a later analysis, every TCR beta chain was defined by the combination of its CDR3 amino acid sequence and its V-gene family, and reads without a unique V-gene family were dropped. As a way to deal with suspected cross-contamination and a sequencing artifact, a later analysis dropped nearly 600 nucleotide sequences that were highly shared and had low generation probability. In a later analysis, a clonal expansion index was calculated for each public chain from normalized within-repertoire ranks of inferred template counts. In a later analysis, generation probabilities were computed using a VDJ recombination model fitted to out-of-frame rearrangements, and the results were checked against IGoR. In a later analysis, hypergeometric tests were used to score TCR-TCR, TCR-HLA and TCR-CMV co-occurrence, with a repertoire-size bias correction applied to TCR pairs. In a later analysis, false discovery rates were estimated by permuting HLA or CMV assignments 20 times. A later analysis grouped co-occurring TCRs with DBSCAN, adding TCRdist sequence similarity when clustering within HLA-allele-positive subsets. Repertoires with fewer than 30,000 or more than 120,000 public chains were left out of co-occurrence clustering, as were about 5 repertoires with anomalous nucleotide sharing. TCRdb's version of the immuneACCESS table is confined to in-frame rearrangements and falls short of the full clone set. An unresolved V gene accounts for under half of the shortfall where checked; the remainder is of unknown origin. The D gene and trimming were derived from the DNA, and the V and J assignments and clone size from that table. This sample is represented by about 98,000 clones; around 76% of them were singletons. Roughly 8% of the sample lies in the top ten.

In this chain, TRBV10-3 is recombined with TRBJ1-6, and 9 junctional nucleotides match TRBD1. The receptor's source is a human donor in good health. Sequencing was done on a sample of PBMCs. Here the CDR3 is given as CAISAPGQGSPLHF. The base sequence is TGTGCCATCAGTGCACCGGGACAGGGTTCACCCCTCCACTTT.